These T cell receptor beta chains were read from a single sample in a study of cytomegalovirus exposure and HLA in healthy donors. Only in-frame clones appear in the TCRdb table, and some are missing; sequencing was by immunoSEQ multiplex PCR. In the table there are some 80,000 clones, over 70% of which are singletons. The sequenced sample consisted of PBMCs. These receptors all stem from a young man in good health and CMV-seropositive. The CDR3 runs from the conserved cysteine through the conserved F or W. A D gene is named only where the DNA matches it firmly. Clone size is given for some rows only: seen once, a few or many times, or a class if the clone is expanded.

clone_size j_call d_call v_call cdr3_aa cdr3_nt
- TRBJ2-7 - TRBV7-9 CASSPGRWEQYF TGTGCCAGCAGCCCTGGCCGATGGGAGCAGTACTTC
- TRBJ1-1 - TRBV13 CASSRSVEAFF TGTGCCAGCAGCCGGTCGGTGGAAGCTTTCTTT
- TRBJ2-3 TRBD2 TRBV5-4 CASSWTLAGGTDTQYF TGTGCCAGCAGCTGGACACTAGCGGGAGGCACAGATACGCAGTATTTT
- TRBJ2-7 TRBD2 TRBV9 CASSEERGPSYEQYF TGTGCCAGCAGCGAGGAGCGGGGCCCTTCCTACGAGCAGTACTTC
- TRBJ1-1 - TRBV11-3 CASSLRTATEAFF TGTGCCAGCAGCCTCCGGACAGCCACTGAAGCTTTCTTT
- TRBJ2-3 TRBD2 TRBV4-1 CASRPIGTRRSDTQYF TGCGCCAGCAGACCAATCGGGACTAGGAGATCAGATACGCAGTATTTT
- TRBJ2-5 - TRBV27 CASRHRAQETQYF TGTGCCAGCAGGCACAGGGCGCAAGAGACCCAGTACTTC
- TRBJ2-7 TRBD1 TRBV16 CASSQTPWGQGPYEQYF TGTGCCAGCAGCCAAACACCCTGGGGACAGGGGCCCTACGAGCAGTACTTC
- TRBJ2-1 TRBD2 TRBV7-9 CASSRSGIQFF TGTGCCAGCAGCCGTAGCGGGATCCAGTTCTTC
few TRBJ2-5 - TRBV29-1 CSVAGRRVETQYF TGCAGCGTTGCCGGTCGGCGGGTGGAGACCCAGTACTTC
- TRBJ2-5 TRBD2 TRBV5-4 CASSSGLLGGETQYF TGTGCCAGCAGCTCGGGACTCCTGGGAGGGGAGACCCAGTACTTC
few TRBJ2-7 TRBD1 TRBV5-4 CASSSGTGAYEQYF TGTGCCAGCAGCTCAGGGACAGGTGCTTACGAGCAGTACTTC
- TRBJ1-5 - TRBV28 CATLGGPQPQHF TGTGCCACCCTCGGAGGGCCCCAGCCCCAGCATTTT
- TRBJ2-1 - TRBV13 CASSSIAGTYGSYNEQFF TGTGCCAGCAGCTCGATAGCCGGGACTTATGGCTCCTACAATGAGCAGTTCTTC
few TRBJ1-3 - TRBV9 CASSVNGGGRNTIYF TGTGCCAGCAGCGTAAACGGGGGGGGCAGAAACACCATATATTTT
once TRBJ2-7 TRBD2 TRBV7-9 CASSLGLGRGSYEQYF TGTGCCAGCAGCTTAGGGCTCGGGAGGGGATCCTACGAGCAGTACTTC
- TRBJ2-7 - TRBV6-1 CASSPSRAYEQYF TGTGCCAGCTCCCCTAGCCGAGCCTACGAGCAGTACTTC
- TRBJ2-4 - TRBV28 CASSPPGRGIQYF TGTGCCAGCAGCCCACCGGGTCGAGGCATTCAGTACTTC
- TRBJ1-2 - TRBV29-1 CSGKLRGRYGYTF TGCAGCGGTAAACTCAGGGGCCGTTATGGCTACACCTTC
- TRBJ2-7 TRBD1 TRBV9 CASSVTGQAYEQYF TGTGCCAGCAGCGTAACCGGACAGGCCTACGAGCAGTACTTC
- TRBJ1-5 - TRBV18 CASSPAGLNQPQHF TGTGCCAGCTCACCGGCGGGCCTCAATCAGCCCCAGCATTTT
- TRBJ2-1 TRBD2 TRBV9 CASSPSGRDSHEQFF TGTGCCAGCAGCCCGAGCGGGAGGGACTCCCATGAGCAGTTCTTC
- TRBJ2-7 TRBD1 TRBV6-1 CASNTDRDWTYEQYF TGTGCCAGCAATACCGACAGGGATTGGACCTACGAGCAGTACTTC
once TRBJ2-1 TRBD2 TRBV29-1 CSVDRGSGSNEQFF TGCAGCGTTGATCGCGGGAGTGGCTCCAATGAGCAGTTCTTC
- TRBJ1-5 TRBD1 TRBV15 CATSRGQGAWQPQHF TGTGCCACCAGCCGCGGACAGGGGGCATGGCAGCCCCAGCATTTT
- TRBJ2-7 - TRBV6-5 CASSYSGPSSYEQYF TGTGCCAGCAGTTATAGCGGACCTAGCTCCTACGAGCAGTACTTC
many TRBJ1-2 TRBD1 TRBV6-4 CASRAYPGGSYGYTF TGTGCCAGCAGGGCATACCCAGGGGGCTCGTATGGCTACACCTTC
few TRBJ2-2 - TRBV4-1 CASSRGLTANTGELFF TGCGCCAGCAGCCGCGGACTTACGGCAAACACCGGGGAGCTGTTTTTT
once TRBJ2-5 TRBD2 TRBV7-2 CASLRGRETQYF TGTGCCAGTCTGCGGGGGAGGGAGACCCAGTACTTC
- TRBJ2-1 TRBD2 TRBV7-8 CASSREGRLAGAPYNEQFF TGTGCCAGCAGCCGAGAAGGGAGACTAGCGGGAGCCCCCTACAATGAGCAGTTCTTC
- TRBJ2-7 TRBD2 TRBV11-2 CASSSYRGGRGEQYF TGTGCCAGCAGTTCGTATCGAGGCGGGAGAGGCGAGCAGTACTTC
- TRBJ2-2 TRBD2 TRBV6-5 CASSYIGRDARGLFF TGTGCCAGCAGTTACATCGGGAGGGATGCCAGGGGGCTGTTTTTT
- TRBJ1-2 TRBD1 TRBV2 CATTGDPVNYGYTF TGTGCCACTACAGGGGACCCAGTTAACTATGGCTACACCTTC
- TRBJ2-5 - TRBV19 CASSSTRSETQYF TGTGCCAGTAGTTCGACTAGGTCAGAGACCCAGTACTTC
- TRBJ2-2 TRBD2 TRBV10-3 CAIRGTSENTGELFF TGTGCCATCAGGGGGACTAGCGAGAACACCGGGGAGCTGTTTTTT
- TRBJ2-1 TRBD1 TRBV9 CASSVHRGNEQFF TGTGCCAGCAGCGTCCACAGGGGAAATGAGCAGTTCTTC
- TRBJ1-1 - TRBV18 CASSPPSTGWNTEAFF TGTGCCAGCTCACCACCATCCACAGGATGGAACACTGAAGCTTTCTTT
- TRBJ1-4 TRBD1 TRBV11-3 CASSLRQGAREKLFF TGTGCCAGCAGTTTGCGCCAGGGGGCAAGGGAAAAACTGTTTTTT
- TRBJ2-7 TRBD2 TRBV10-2 CASRGLAGTYEQYF TGCGCCAGCAGGGGACTAGCGGGAACCTACGAGCAGTACTTC
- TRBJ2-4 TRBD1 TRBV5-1 CASSWGQGGNIQYF TGCGCCAGCAGCTGGGGACAGGGAGGTAACATTCAGTACTTC
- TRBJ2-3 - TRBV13 CASSQTSTDTQYF TGTGCCAGCAGCCAGACTAGCACAGATACGCAGTATTTT
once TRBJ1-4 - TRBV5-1 CASSLATREKLFF TGCGCCAGCAGCTTGGCCACGAGGGAAAAACTGTTTTTT
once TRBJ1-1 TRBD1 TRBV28 CASTQTGGRAFF TGTGCCAGCACTCAAACAGGGGGCAGGGCTTTCTTT
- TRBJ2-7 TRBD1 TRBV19 CASSLDRGSYEQYF TGTGCCAGTAGTCTGGACAGGGGGAGCTACGAGCAGTACTTC
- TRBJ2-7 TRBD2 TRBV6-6 CASSYYPSGSDEQYF TGTGCCAGCAGTTACTATCCTAGCGGGAGTGACGAGCAGTACTTC
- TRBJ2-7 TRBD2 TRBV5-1 CASSLAGGSSYEQYF TGCGCCAGCAGCTTGGCCGGGGGGTCCTCCTACGAGCAGTACTTC
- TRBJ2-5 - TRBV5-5 CASSANHRAETQYF TGTGCCAGCAGCGCCAACCACAGGGCCGAGACCCAGTACTTC
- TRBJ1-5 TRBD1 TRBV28 CASSFFRGRGQPQHF TGTGCCAGCAGTTTTTTCAGGGGGCGGGGGCAGCCCCAGCATTTT
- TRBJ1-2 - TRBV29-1 CSARLDRADRGYTF TGCAGCGCCAGGCTCGACAGAGCCGACAGGGGCTACACCTTC
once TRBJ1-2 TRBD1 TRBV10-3 CAISPIMTGGDYGYTF TGTGCCATCAGCCCGATTATGACAGGGGGCGACTATGGCTACACCTTC
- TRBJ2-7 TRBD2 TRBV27 CASSRAGVEQYF TGTGCCAGCAGCCGAGCGGGAGTCGAGCAGTACTTC
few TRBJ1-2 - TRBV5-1 CASSLGAAGNGYTF TGCGCCAGCAGCTTGGGGGCGGCAGGGAACGGCTACACCTTC
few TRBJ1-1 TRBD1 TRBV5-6 CASSDPTGGGDGEAFF TGTGCCAGCAGCGACCCGACAGGGGGCGGGGATGGTGAAGCTTTCTTT
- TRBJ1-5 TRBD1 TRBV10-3 CAISELTGANQPRHF TGTGCCATCAGTGAGTTGACAGGGGCGAATCAGCCCCGGCATTTT
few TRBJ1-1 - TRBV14 CASSQEWGGTEAFF TGTGCCAGCAGCCAAGAGTGGGGCGGCACTGAAGCTTTCTTT
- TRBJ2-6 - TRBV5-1 CASSFSAGVGANVLTF TGCGCCAGCAGCTTTTCCGCAGGGGTCGGGGCCAACGTCCTGACTTTC
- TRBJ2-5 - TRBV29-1 CSVPDRGALDETQYF TGCAGCGTACCCGACCGGGGGGCGCTGGATGAGACCCAGTACTTC
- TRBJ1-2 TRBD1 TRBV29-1 CSVELQTGTLYGYTF TGCAGCGTTGAACTTCAGACAGGGACTCTCTATGGCTACACCTTC